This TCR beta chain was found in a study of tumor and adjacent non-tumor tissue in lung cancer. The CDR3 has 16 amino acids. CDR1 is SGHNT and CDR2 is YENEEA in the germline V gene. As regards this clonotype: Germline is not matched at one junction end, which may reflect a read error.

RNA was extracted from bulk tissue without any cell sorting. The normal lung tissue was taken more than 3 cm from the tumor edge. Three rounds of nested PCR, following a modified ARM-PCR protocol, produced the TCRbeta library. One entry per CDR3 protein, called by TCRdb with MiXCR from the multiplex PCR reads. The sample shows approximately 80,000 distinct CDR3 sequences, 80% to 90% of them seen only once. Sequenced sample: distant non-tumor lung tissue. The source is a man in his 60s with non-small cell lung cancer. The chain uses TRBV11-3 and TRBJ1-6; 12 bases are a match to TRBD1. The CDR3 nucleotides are TGTGCCAGCAGCCCGGGACAGGGGGCCAATAAATCACCCCTCCACTTT. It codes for CASSPGQGANKSPLHF.